The T cell receptor (beta chain) described here comes from a study of identical twins. Study results and limitations: Invariant MAIT and iNKT cells could partly confound zero-insertion analyses. Abundant beta clonotypes from cord blood bore fewer insertions; memory repertoires lacked this pattern.

TCRdb itself ran the 5' RACE reads through MiXCR, one entry per CDR3 protein. In the table there are nearly 900,000 distinct CDR3 sequences, 12% of which are singletons. Donors uniformly comprised healthy Caucasians. In germline, CDR1 is MNHNS, CDR2 SASEGT. The length of the CDR3 is 13 residues. Trimming cost V 5 bases and J 6 bases, with 12 bases left between them. This clonotype was recorded a few times. What it recognizes is unknown. These data also featured in a second study, about yellow fever vaccine responses in identical twins.

The TCR comes from a woman under 30 in good health. The chain joins TRBV6-1 to TRBJ2-3; tentative D call: TRBD1 (6 bases). Input material: PBMCs. In DNA form, the CDR3 reads TGTGCCAGCAGTCCCCAGGGGTGGGATACGCAGTATTTT. Translated, it gives CASSPQGWDTQYF.